These 26 T cell receptor beta chains were all obtained from the same sample, sequenced in a study of human T cells and chemical hapten exposure. The sample's time point: patch test 1, 2 weeks after DPC sensitization. Treatment specified: therapeutic diphenylcyclopropenone sensitization with weekly scalp DPC. MiXCR, applied by TCRdb to the RACE reads, yields one record per CDR3 protein. The sample lists about 340,000 distinct CDR3 sequences, 6% to 8.5% occurring once. Sequences were derived from whole blood, sampled in connection with sensitization to the hapten diphenylcyclopropenone (DPC). These receptor sequences come from a young woman with alopecia areata. Some clones in this sample may be carry-over from other donors' samples.

This clonotype was counted a few times. This rearrangement joins TRBV2 to TRBJ2-2, with D perhaps being TRBD1 or TRBD2 (5 bases each). Germline V CDR1 and CDR2: SNHLY, FYNNEI. Trimming shortened V by 8 bases and J by 0 bases, and 13 bases separated the two germline ends. CDR3 length: 15 amino acids. This chain's CDR3 is CASLPGTANTGELFF. The CDR3, as DNA: TGTGCCAGCTTGCCAGGGACCGCGAACACCGGGGAGCTGTTTTTT.

The sample holds many counts of this clonotype. The rearrangement uses TRBV7-3 and TRBJ2-4; tentatively, D is TRBD2 (6 bases). Germline-derived CDR1 and CDR2 are SGHTA and FQGTGA. CDR3 length equals 15 residues. V was pared by 1 base and J by 1 base, with 8 bases between. The CDR3 DNA reads as TGTGCCAGCAGCTTAATACGGGGGGCCAAAAACATTCAGTACTTC. This encodes CASSLIRGAKNIQYF.

In its sample, this clonotype was seen a few times. The chain recombines TRBV6-6 with TRBJ1-1; a possible D gene is TRBD1 (6 bases). The germline CDR1 and CDR2 sequences are MNHNY and SVGAGI (reference sequence). This CDR3 contains 16 residues. The germline V and J ends were trimmed by 3 bases and 2 bases, with 16 bases remaining between them. Here the CDR3 DNA reads TGTGCCAGCAGTTATAGCGGGGGGCGATTTAACACTGAAGCTTTCTTT. Amino acids: CASSYSGGRFNTEAFF.

This clonotype occurred many times. The genes are TRBV7-9 and TRBJ2-2, with D unresolved. There are 14 residues in the CDR3. Germline CDR1 reads SEHNR; CDR2 reads FQNEAQ (reference sequence). V was cut by 7 bases and J by 2 bases, with 11 bases left in between. CDR3 residues: CASKPGPNTGELFF. CDR3 sequence (DNA): TGTGCCAGCAAACCGGGTCCTAACACCGGGGAGCTGTTTTTT.

This clonotype was counted at least ten times. The rearrangement joins TRBV10-3 to TRBJ2-7, with a tentative D call TRBD1 (6 bases). V gave up 6 bases and J gave up 0 bases, with 12 bases separating them. Per germline, CDR1 ENHRY and CDR2 SYGVKD. The length of the CDR3 is 14 residues. For the CDR3, the DNA is TGTGCCATCAGACCCGGACAGTTCTCCTACGAGCAGTACTTC. Residues: CAIRPGQFSYEQYF.

The table lists this clonotype with many counts. The chain recombines TRBV6-5 with TRBJ2-4, with no clear D. V dropped 0 bases and J dropped 0 bases, with 9 bases sitting between them. In germline, CDR1 is MNHEY, CDR2 SVGAGI. The CDR3 totals 16 residues. The CDR3 sequence is CASSYSFEVAKNIQYF. The CDR3, as DNA: TGTGCCAGCAGTTACTCGTTTGAAGTAGCCAAAAACATTCAGTACTTC.

This clonotype was seen more than once but under ten times. The V and J genes are TRBV4-1 and TRBJ2-3, with 12 bases lining up with TRBD2. With 0 bases clipped from V and 9 bases from J, the junction kept 13 bases outside the gene matches. Germline V gives CDR1 MGHRA, CDR2 YSYEKL. The CDR3 has 18 amino acids. The CDR3 loop reads CASSQDMGASGGAGTQYF. DNA for the CDR3: TGCGCCAGCAGCCAAGATATGGGGGCTAGCGGGGGGGCAGGGACGCAGTATTTT.

This clonotype was found many times. This chain joins TRBV6-5 and TRBJ2-5; TRBD2 matches at 7 bases. Trimming removed 2 bases from V and 4 bases from J; junction bases left unmatched: 7. Germline-derived CDR1 and CDR2 are MNHEY and SVGAGI. The CDR3 is 15 residues long. The CDR3 DNA follows: TGTGCCAGCAGTTACAGGGAGGGAGGCCCAGAGACCCAGTACTTC. This gives the protein CASSYREGGPETQYF.

Comment on this clonotype: One end of the junction does not line up with germline, which may come from a read error. This CDR3 is CSGTTRVYEQYF. The DNA of the CDR3 is TGCTCCGGGACAACCAGGGTCTACGAGCAGTACTTC. The chain combines TRBV6-1 with TRBJ2-7; perhaps TRBD1 as D (6 bases). This CDR3 has 12 amino acids. CDR1 and CDR2 (germline): MNHNS, SASEGT.

This clonotype was observed a few times. The V call is TRBV20-1, the J call TRBJ2-5; 8 positions agree with TRBD2. This CDR3 region has 13 residues. V was clipped by 4 bases and J by 6 bases; unmatched bases: 7. Germline CDR1 reads DFQATT; CDR2 reads SNEGSKA (reference sequence). Written as DNA, the CDR3 is TGCAGTGCTACCCGGGGGGGCGTGCAGACCCAGTACTTC. Its translation is CSATRGGVQTQYF.

In its sample, this clonotype was seen a few times. The chain recombines TRBV27 with TRBJ2-2; unclear D gene. V gave up 5 bases and J gave up 5 bases, with 15 bases separating them. CDR1 and CDR2 (germline): MNHEY, SMNVEV (reference sequence). CDR3 length equals 15 residues. Written as DNA, the CDR3 is TGTGCCAGCAGTGGGGTATCTAAGGGAACCGGGGAGCTGTTTTTT. Protein sequence: CASSGVSKGTGELFF.

This clonotype has at least ten counts. The gene calls are TRBV6-2 or TRBV6-3 and TRBJ1-1; D uncertain. Germline V CDR1 and CDR2: MNHEY, SVGEGT. The CDR3 extends over 14 amino acids. The germline V and J ends were trimmed by 3 bases and 2 bases, with 10 bases remaining between them. CDR3 amino acids: CASSYGHTNTEAFF. The CDR3 DNA follows: TGTGCCAGCAGTTATGGGCACACTAACACTGAAGCTTTCTTT.

The sample holds many counts of this clonotype. The chain is built from TRBV29-1 and TRBJ2-3; 8 bases align to TRBD2. Germline V lookup: CDR1 SQVTM, CDR2 ANQGSEA. The CDR3 has 17 residues. V lost 2 bases to trimming and J lost 2 bases; unmatched junction nucleotides: 12. CDR3 sequence reads: CSVEFVSSGAPTDTQYF. In DNA, the CDR3 is TGCAGCGTTGAATTCGTGAGTAGCGGGGCACCCACAGATACGCAGTATTTT.

This clonotype has only a few counts. This chain uses TRBV7-9 with TRBJ2-4, with 8 nucleotides matching TRBD1. This CDR3 has 16 amino acids. V lost 5 bases, J lost 9 bases, and 15 bases stayed unmatched. Per germline, CDR1 SEHNR and CDR2 FQNEAQ (reference sequence). The CDR3: CASSLILRGRRGIQYF. The CDR3 DNA sequence: TGTGCCAGCAGCCTTATTCTCAGGGGGCGTCGCGGCATTCAGTACTTC.

The chain combines TRBV10-3 with TRBJ1-4; D might be TRBD1 (5 bases). This CDR3 contains 13 residues. The V end lost 10 bases, the J end lost 4 bases, and 13 bases lay between the germline ends. Germline CDR1 and CDR2: ENHRY and SYGVKD. CDR3 nucleotides: TGTGCCACCCGACAGTCCCTTAATGAAAAACTGTTTTTT. Translation gives CATRQSLNEKLFF.

This clonotype was recorded a few times. J is TRBJ2-1 and V is TRBV20-1, with TRBD2 matching over 9 bases. Unmatched junction bases numbered 6, after V lost 3 bases and J lost 0 bases. This CDR3 spans 16 amino acids. Germline CDR1 DFQATT, CDR2 SNEGSKA (reference sequence). The CDR3, as DNA: TGCAGTGCTAGCGACCTACTAGCGGGCTCCTACAATGAGCAGTTCTTC. Translating it yields CSASDLLAGSYNEQFF.

There are a few counts of this clonotype. The V gene is TRBV9, the J gene TRBJ2-5; 14 nucleotides agree with TRBD2. Trimming cost V 3 bases and J 2 bases; bases outside gene matches: 9. CDR3 length: 18 amino acids. Germline CDR1 SGDLS, CDR2 YYNGEE. CDR3 amino acids: CASSATSGGVEGQETQYF. The CDR3 DNA sequence: TGTGCCAGCAGCGCGACTAGCGGGGGGGTCGAAGGGCAAGAGACCCAGTACTTC.

This clonotype was observed a handful of times. The chain recombines TRBV13 with TRBJ1-6; D gene uncertain. Germline loops: CDR1 PRHDT, CDR2 FYEKMQ (reference sequence). Trimming shortened V by 5 bases and J by 4 bases, and 6 bases separated the two germline ends. The CDR3 is made up of 13 amino acids. CDR3 residues: CASSPRYNSPLHF. The CDR3 coding sequence is TGTGCCAGCAGCCCTCGGTATAATTCACCCCTCCACTTT.

J is TRBJ2-5 and V is TRBV4-3; D gene uncertain. Trimming stripped 4 bases from V and 1 base from J, with 7 bases between. This CDR3 has 13 residues. Per germline, CDR1 LGHNA and CDR2 YSLEER. The CDR3 nucleotides read TGCGCCAGCAGCCTTATCCGCCAAGAGACCCAGTACTTC. It is translated as CASSLIRQETQYF.

This clonotype has just a few counts. V usage is TRBV7-2 and J usage is TRBJ2-3; D is perhaps TRBD1 (5 bases). Germline CDR1 reads SGHTA; CDR2 reads FQGNSA. The length of the CDR3 is 15 residues. V lost 2 bases to trimming and J lost 4 bases, with 13 bases between them. The CDR3 sequence: CASSLNQGSSDTQYF. CDR3 DNA: TGTGCCAGCAGCTTAAATCAGGGATCGTCAGATACGCAGTATTTT.

The chain combines TRBV20-1 with TRBJ1-2; tentatively, D is TRBD1 (5 bases). Germline V gene sequence: CDR1 DFQATT, CDR2 SNEGSKA (reference sequence). The CDR3 extends over 13 amino acids. The V end was cut by 1 base, the J end by 5 bases, with 11 bases between. CDR3 sequence (DNA): TGCAGTGCTAGAGCCGGGGGTGTGTATGGCTACACCTTC. Translation gives CSARAGGVYGYTF.

This clonotype was detected a few times. The chain has TRBV28 and TRBJ1-2; 9 bases match TRBD1. This CDR3 is built from 14 residues. Germline V gives CDR1 MDHEN, CDR2 SYDVKM. J lost 2 bases, V lost 6 bases, and 4 bases had no gene match. CDR3 sequence reads: CASRRQGGNYGYTF. CDR3 coding DNA: TGTGCCAGCAGGAGACAGGGGGGGAACTATGGCTACACCTTC.

The chain uses TRBV27 and TRBJ1-6, with D possibly matching TRBD1 (5 bases). The V gene lost 5 bases and the J gene lost 9 bases, with 17 bases spanning the gap. The germline CDR1 and CDR2 sequences are MNHEY and SMNVEV (reference sequence). The CDR3 length is 15 residues. In DNA form, the CDR3 reads TGTGCCAGCAGTCTGCGGGCAGGGCAAGCTTCACCCCTCCACTTT. This gives the protein CASSLRAGQASPLHF.

V and J are TRBV3-1 and TRBJ2-3; unclear D gene. CDR1 is LGHDT, CDR2 YNNKEL, per germline (reference sequence). The CDR3 is made up of 18 amino acids. Trimming shortened V by 4 bases and J by 2 bases, and 22 bases separated the two germline ends. The CDR3 spells CASSLNWADPSNTDTQYF. CDR3 DNA: TGTGCCAGCAGCCTTAACTGGGCAGACCCTTCAAACACAGATACGCAGTATTTT.

The table lists this clonotype with many counts. CDR3: CASSRDVEETQYF. In DNA, the CDR3 is TGTGCCAGCAGCCGGGACGTGGAAGAGACCCAGTACTTC. V usage is TRBV6-2 or TRBV6-3 and J usage is TRBJ2-5, with D tentatively TRBD1 or TRBD2 (5 bases each). Germline CDR1 is MNHEY and CDR2 is SVGEGT. V gave up 6 bases and J gave up 3 bases, with 11 bases separating them. There are 13 residues in the CDR3.

This clonotype was observed a few times. The rearrangement joins TRBV6-4 to TRBJ2-3; TRBD2 agrees at 9 bases. Germline V lookup: CDR1 MRHNA, CDR2 SNTAGT. With 0 bases clipped from V and 4 bases from J, the junction kept 5 bases outside the gene matches. The CDR3 sequence is 16 residues long. Here the CDR3 reads CASSDSRRGGADTQYF. In DNA form, the CDR3 reads TGTGCCAGCAGTGACTCGAGGCGGGGGGGCGCAGATACGCAGTATTTT.